This TCR beta chain was sequenced for a study of T cell repertoires in cytomegalovirus infection (dated 2019 in TCRdb). For the wider study: Recently identified HLA-C-restricted CMV epitopes, whose presentation resists viral immunomodulation, were targeted by peptide stimulations together with well-studied HLA-B-restricted epitopes. Donor HLA type was relevant to the analysis, as public TCR beta signatures indicated carriage of CMV infection together with the matching HLA type. On the study overall, not on this receptor specifically: The ex vivo response was dominated by HLA-C-restricted CMV-specific TCR beta clonotypes, which also provided the single most frequent clonotype in two of eight donors. Carriers of CMV infection plus the relevant HLA type were discriminated by the cumulative frequency of public TCR beta family members in the study cohort and in an independent roughly 400-donor cohort.

Via the germline V gene, CDR1 is SNHLY and CDR2 FYNNEI. V and J are truncated by 6 bases and 4 bases respectively, leaving an intervening sequence of 16 bases. The CDR3 starts with the cysteine, ends with the phenylalanine, and has 15 residues. Of the read, only the CDR3 DNA is kept; its 45 bases are in frame from base 1. The instrument given in TCRdb is Illumina HiSeq 1500. Starting from the raw public reads, TCRdb applied fastp trimming at Q25, assembled clones with MiXCR and retained in-frame beta chains. Every distinct CDR3 protein forms one entry, paired with its most common genes and DNA. The sample table contains around 300,000 distinct CDR3 sequences; only one count was recorded for under 25% of them. The ten largest clones represent roughly 19% of the sample. What this sample's treatment or condition label stands for: in vitro stimulation with specific CMV peptide epitopes to enrich CMV-specific T cells.

This clonotype has ten or more counts. The specificity of this receptor is unknown. Nothing much larger sits one base from this clone, and base qualities are not available. The receptor chain draws on TRBV2 and TRBJ1-3, with the D gene uncertain. Here the sequenced sample was cultured PBMCs, taken from culture after CMV antigen stimulation. This clonotype was obtained from a human donor in good health (CMV status not recorded). Some clones in this sample may be carry-over from other donors' samples. CDR3 sequence: CASSFEKSVGNTIYF. Read as DNA, the sequence is TGTGCCAGCAGCTTCGAAAAGTCGGTGGGAAACACCATATATTTT.